Below are 20 T cell receptor beta chains sequenced from a single sample in a study of regulatory T cells in long-lasting Graves disease. TCR beta libraries were built with iRepertoire HTBI primers and Arm-PCR of CDR3 regions. MiXCR was run by TCRdb on the multiplex PCR reads, yielding one entry per CDR3 protein. The top ten hold 14% of the sample, which has roughly 400,000 distinct CDR3 sequences, over 20% seen once. Specified time point: persistent/refractory GD, antithyroid drugs over 5 years with positive TRAb. PBMC-extracted RNA yielded the TCR library. Sequenced material: peripheral blood mononuclear cells (PBMCs), taken when the disease was refractory, from a patient treated with antithyroid drugs. These receptors were obtained from a female donor with Graves disease.

This chain joins TRBV28 and TRBJ2-1; no reliable D call. The CDR3 totals 15 residues. Deletions cut 7 bases from V and 0 bases from J, with 13 bases between. From germline, CDR1 is MDHEN and CDR2 SYDVKM. CDR3 nucleotides: TGTGCCAGCACCCTTGGCGCTGACTCCTACAATGAGCAGTTCTTC. Its translation is CASTLGADSYNEQFF.

There are many counts of this clonotype. V and J are TRBV20-1 and TRBJ1-4; the match to TRBD1 covers 10 bases. V was clipped by 5 bases and J by 5 bases; unmatched bases: 8. Germline V lookup: CDR1 DFQATT, CDR2 SNEGSKA (reference sequence). The length of the CDR3 is 15 residues. The CDR3 sequence: CSAPGTGDWNEKLFF. The CDR3 region has the DNA TGCAGTGCTCCCGGGACAGGGGATTGGAATGAAAAACTGTTTTTT.

There are a few counts of this clonotype. The V call is TRBV27, the J call TRBJ2-2, with 7 bases identical to TRBD1. V shed 5 bases and J 3 bases; nucleotides not matched to a gene: 12. Germline V gene lookup returns CDR1 MNHEY and CDR2 SMNVEV (reference sequence). This CDR3 is built from 17 residues. CDR3 coding DNA: TGTGCCAGCAGTCCCGAACAGGGGCCCCTGGACACCGGGGAGCTGTTTTTT. It translates to CASSPEQGPLDTGELFF.

This clonotype was picked up many times. The V gene is TRBV14, the J gene TRBJ1-2; D uncertain. The V end was cut by 0 bases, the J end by 3 bases, with 8 bases between. The CDR3 extends over 14 amino acids. Per germline, CDR1 SGHDN and CDR2 FVKESK. The CDR3 sequence: CASSQDTSYYGYTF. In DNA form, the CDR3 reads TGTGCCAGCAGCCAAGATACATCCTACTATGGCTACACCTTC.

This clonotype was seen a few times. CDR3 loop: CASSPGRKTLQETQYF. The CDR3 nucleotides read TGTGCCAGCTCACCGGGGCGGAAGACTCTCCAAGAGACCCAGTACTTC. The chain uses TRBV18 and TRBJ2-5; a weak D match, TRBD1 (5 bases). CDR1 and CDR2 from the germline V gene are KGHSH and LQKENI. V was trimmed by 3 bases and J by 1 base, leaving 15 bases between them. This CDR3 region has 16 residues.

The chain is built from TRBV19 and TRBJ1-5; 11 bases fit TRBD1. The V segment lost 7 bases and the J segment 7 bases; nucleotides outside the gene matches: 3. The CDR3 loop spans 13 amino acids. Germline V CDR1 and CDR2: LNHDA, SQIVND (reference sequence). CDR3 protein: CASKGQGEQPQHF. The CDR3 nucleotides are TGTGCCAGTAAGGGACAGGGGGAACAGCCCCAGCATTTT.

The CDR3 DNA sequence: TGTGCCAGCAGCTCGGTGGTGGGAAGTTATGATGCTGAAGCTTTCTTT. Residues: CASSSVVGSYDAEAFF. The J gene is TRBJ1-1, the V gene TRBV7-6, with unresolved D. There are 16 residues in the CDR3. CDR1 is SGHVS, CDR2 FNYEAQ, per germline. Trimming pared 4 bases from V and 6 bases from J, leaving 21 bases between.

The V gene is TRBV4-1, the J gene TRBJ2-1, with 7 bases that match TRBD2. Germline CDR1 MGHRA, CDR2 YSYEKL. There are 16 residues in the CDR3. Trimming removed 1 base from V and 0 bases from J; junction bases left unmatched: 3. The CDR3 coding sequence is TGCGCCAGCAGCCAAGTGCGGGAGAGCTCCTACAATGAGCAGTTCTTC. This codes for CASSQVRESSYNEQFF.

The chain uses TRBV10-1 and TRBJ2-1; TRBD1 agrees at 7 bases. The CDR3 has 15 residues. Trimming removed 5 bases from V and 2 bases from J; junction bases left unmatched: 6. Germline loops: CDR1 WNHNN, CDR2 SYGVQD (reference sequence). CDR3 nucleotides: TGCGCCAGCAGTCGAGACAGGGTGCCCTACAATGAGCAGTTCTTC. Amino acids: CASSRDRVPYNEQFF.

This clonotype showed up just a few times. With a much larger clone just one base away, this may be a read error. V gene TRBV28 combines with J gene TRBJ2-7; no definite D call. This CDR3 has 13 residues. Germline lookup yields CDR1 MDHEN and CDR2 SYDVKM. CDR3 residues: CTSSSPAAYEQYF. The DNA for the CDR3 is TGTACCAGTTCGTCTCCGGCCGCCTACGAGCAGTACTTC.

This clonotype occurred many times. One end of the junction does not line up with germline, which may come from a read error. This chain uses TRBV9 with TRBJ2-7; tentative D call: TRBD2 (6 bases). Germline CDR1 SGDLS, CDR2 YYNGEE. The CDR3 consists of 11 residues. In DNA form, the CDR3 reads TGTGCCAGCAGCGTCCGGGGGTCGCAGTGCTTC. Translation gives CASSVRGSQCF.

This clonotype has at least ten counts. V usage is TRBV2 and J usage is TRBJ2-1, with D possibly TRBD2 on 5 matching bases. This CDR3 comprises 14 residues. Trimming stripped 3 bases from V and 4 bases from J, with 10 bases between. Germline V CDR1 and CDR2: SNHLY, FYNNEI. The CDR3 DNA follows: TGTGCCAGCAGTGAGGAGAGGAGGTACAATGAGCAGTTCTTC. Protein: CASSEERRYNEQFF.

As to this clonotype: A much larger clone lies one base from this, so it may be a read error. The CDR3 DNA sequence: TGTGCCAGCATCCCCGCTTGGGGTATAGGGGAGACCCAGTACTTC. Amino acid sequence: CASIPAWGIGETQYF. The genes are TRBV7-8 and TRBJ2-5; unclear D gene. With 7 bases removed from V and 5 bases from J, the gap between germline ends came to 20 bases. Germline-derived CDR1 and CDR2 are SGHVS and FQNEAQ. The CDR3 covers 15 residues. The variable domain in full, completed from reference TRBV7-8 and TRBJ2-5, reads GAGVSQSPRYKVAKRGQDVALRCDPISGHVSLFWYQQALGQGPEFLTYFQNEAQLDKSGLPSDRFFAERPEGSVSTLKIQRTQQEDSAVYLCASIPAWGIGETQYFGPGTRLLVL.

About this clonotype itself: As the CDR3 is not closed by the conserved phenylalanine or tryptophan, this likely results from a read error. It is unclear where the CDR3 begins or ends on the DNA, so no DNA is shown, and the CDR3 is as TCRdb lists it. V is TRBV6-1 and J is TRBJ2-4; TRBD1 is the table's D call and was not checked against the DNA. CDR1 and CDR2 from the germline V gene are MNHNS and SASEGT. From its first to its last residue, the CDR3 has 13 amino acids. The CDR3 reads CASGRDTGQYFGP.

This clonotype was counted between two and nine times. This chain uses TRBV4-2 with TRBJ2-7; 7 positions match TRBD2. Germline CDR1 and CDR2: LGHNA and YNFKEQ. Trimming cost V 0 bases and J 4 bases; bases outside gene matches: 9. The CDR3 covers 16 residues. The CDR3 here is CASSQDSGRNMYEQYF. DNA of the CDR3: TGTGCCAGCAGCCAAGATTCCGGGAGGAATATGTACGAGCAGTACTTC.

This clonotype was recorded many times. The chain is built from TRBV11-2 and TRBJ2-7; 7 nucleotides agree with TRBD1. Germline V lookup: CDR1 SGHAT, CDR2 FQNNGV. V lost 1 base and J lost 1; bases outside the gene matches: 7. The CDR3 consists of 16 residues. The CDR3 here is CASSLVGRGYSYEQYF. The CDR3 nucleotides are TGTGCCAGCAGCTTAGTAGGCAGGGGGTATTCCTACGAGCAGTACTTC. The whole variable domain, remainder taken from reference TRBV11-2 and TRBJ2-7, is EAGVAQSPRYKIIEKRQSVAFWCNPISGHATLYWYQQILGQGPKLLIQFQNNGVVDDSQLPKDRFSAERLKGVDSTLKIQPAKLEDSAVYLCASSLVGRGYSYEQYFGPGTRLTVT.

This clonotype was seen at least ten times. The V call is TRBV2, the J call TRBJ2-7; TRBD2 matches at 10 bases. CDR1 SNHLY and CDR2 FYNNEI come from the germline V gene. J gave up 6 bases and V 3 bases, and 5 bases lay outside the gene matches. The CDR3 consists of 14 residues. In DNA form, the CDR3 reads TGTGCCAGCAGTGAGGGGACTAGCGTGCGCGAGCAGTACTTC. It specifies CASSEGTSVREQYF. The full variable domain, its missing parts supplied by reference TRBV2 and TRBJ2-7, is EPEVTQTPSHQVTQMGQEVILRCVPISNHLYFYWYRQILGQKVEFLVSFYNNEISEKSEIFDDQFSVERPDGSNFTLKIRSTKLEDSAMYFCASSEGTSVREQYFGPGTRLTVT.

The chain combines TRBV7-2 with TRBJ2-5; D perhaps matches TRBD1 (5 bases). With 1 base removed from V and 6 bases from J, the gap between germline ends came to 12 bases. CDR3 length: 14 amino acids. CDR1 and CDR2 from the germline V gene are SGHTA and FQGNSA. This CDR3 reads CASSLEWGLKTQYF. The CDR3 coding sequence is TGTGCCAGCAGCTTAGAGTGGGGCCTGAAGACCCAGTACTTC.

CDR3 sequence (DNA): TGTGCCAGCAGGCGCGCAGCGTGGAGCACAGATACGCAGTATTTT. It codes for CASRRAAWSTDTQYF. V and J are TRBV6-1 and TRBJ2-3; the D is unclear. Per the germline V gene, CDR1 is MNHNS and CDR2 is SASEGT. V was pared by 6 bases and J by 0 bases, with 13 bases between. The CDR3 consists of 15 residues.

This clonotype has more than one count but fewer than ten. This chain uses TRBV19 with TRBJ1-1; 7 bases match TRBD1. The CDR3 loop spans 17 amino acids. The germline V gene encodes CDR1 LNHDA and CDR2 SQIVND (reference sequence). The V and J ends lost 5 bases and 0 bases, in that order; junction bases with no gene match: 12. The CDR3 region is CASSVDGTAGMNTEAFF. CDR3 DNA sequence: TGTGCCAGTAGTGTTGATGGGACAGCGGGAATGAACACTGAAGCTTTCTTT.